These 13 T cell receptor beta chains share one sample of origin, sequenced in a study of blood T cell repertoires in COVID-19. The assay was immunoSEQ multiplex PCR, and TCRdb's table has in-frame clones only and misses some. Of 250,000 or so clones in the sample, around 85% were seen once. Specimen: peripheral blood. The receptors shown here come from a man in his 60s with acute or convalescent COVID-19.

This clone was recorded once. The V call is TRBV27, the J call TRBJ2-3; 11 positions agree with TRBD1. The CDR3 is 16 amino acids. CDR1 and CDR2 from the germline V gene are MNHEY and SMNVEV (reference sequence). Germline trimming cut 5 bases from V and 1 base from J; bases unmatched to any gene: 5. The chain's CDR3 is CASSKGQGVRTDTQYF. CDR3 DNA: TGTGCCAGCAGTAAGGGACAGGGGGTCCGCACAGATACGCAGTATTTT.

To note about this clone: The identical CDR3 is also encoded by other nucleotide sequences in the sample. The chain uses TRBV7-2 and TRBJ2-5, with 10 bases aligning to TRBD2. J was trimmed by 3 bases and V by 4 bases; bases with no gene match: 5. This CDR3 is 15 amino acids long. Germline loops: CDR1 SGHTA, CDR2 FQGNSA. CDR3 region: CASSSGLAGEETQYF. CDR3 coding DNA: TGTGCCAGCAGCTCCGGCCTAGCGGGAGAAGAGACCCAGTACTTC.

V is TRBV7-2 and J is TRBJ1-2; D perhaps matches TRBD1 (5 bases). CDR3 length equals 17 residues. The ends were cut back, 1 base at V and 7 bases at J, with 22 bases in the middle. In germline, CDR1 is SGHTA, CDR2 FQGNSA. The CDR3 region has the DNA TGTGCCAGCAGCTTAGGCCCCCGTCGGCAGGGCGTGGGTGGCTACACCTTC. Encoded protein: CASSLGPRRQGVGGYTF.

The chain links TRBV27 to TRBJ2-7; 7 bases are shared with TRBD2. Germline V gene data show CDR1 as MNHEY and CDR2 as SMNVEV (reference sequence). CDR3 length equals 14 residues. V was clipped by 5 bases and J by 3 bases; unmatched bases: 7. This CDR3 reads CASSRLASRYEQYF. As DNA, the CDR3 is TGTGCCAGCAGTCGACTAGCTTCTCGCTACGAGCAGTACTTC.

The rearrangement joins TRBV6-6 to TRBJ2-7; unclear D gene. The CDR3 extends over 13 amino acids. V lost 0 bases to trimming and J lost 5 bases, with 8 bases between them. Germline V CDR1 and CDR2: MNHNY, SVGAGI (reference sequence). CDR3 sequence reads: CASSYSYRDEQYF. Written as DNA, the CDR3 is TGTGCCAGCAGTTACTCGTACAGAGACGAGCAGTACTTC.

The chain carries TRBV10-3 and TRBJ2-5; TRBD2 matches 10 bases. This CDR3 region has 16 residues. Germline trimming cut 3 bases from V and 0 bases from J; bases unmatched to any gene: 4. Germline V lookup: CDR1 ENHRY, CDR2 SYGVKD. CDR3 bases: TGTGCCATCAGTGACCCTAGCGGGAGCTACCAAGAGACCCAGTACTTC. The encoded protein is CAISDPSGSYQETQYF.

This chain links TRBV7-9 with TRBJ2-7, with D possibly TRBD1 on 6 matching bases. The CDR3 runs to 14 residues. V lost 2 bases and J 7 bases, leaving 15 bases between the germline ends. The V gene's germline CDR1 is SEHNR and CDR2 FQNEAQ (reference sequence). The CDR3 here is CASSLLGRGEEQYF. The CDR3 DNA sequence: TGTGCCAGCAGCTTATTGGGCAGGGGTGAAGAGCAGTACTTC.

The CDR3 bases are TGTGCCAGCAGCTTATACGGACAGGCGAACACTGAAGCTTTCTTT. It translates to CASSLYGQANTEAFF. The rearrangement joins TRBV11-2 to TRBJ1-1; 7 bases are a match to TRBD1. CDR3 length: 15 residues. With 2 bases clipped from V and 1 base from J, the junction kept 4 bases outside the gene matches. Germline CDR1 and CDR2: SGHAT and FQNNGV.

The chain recombines TRBV27 with TRBJ2-3, with D perhaps TRBD2 (5 bases). This CDR3 comprises 15 residues. V was trimmed by 0 bases and J by 2 bases, leaving 9 bases between them. In germline, CDR1 is MNHEY, CDR2 SMNVEV (reference sequence). CDR3 sequence reads: CASSLSGLLTDTQYF. CDR3 bases: TGTGCCAGCAGTTTATCTGGACTTCTCACAGATACGCAGTATTTT.

The chain joins TRBV2 to TRBJ1-1, with D possibly matching TRBD1 (6 bases). This CDR3 comprises 15 residues. Between the trimmed V and J ends, which lost 4 bases and 1 base, there was a span of 13 bases. CDR1 is SNHLY, CDR2 FYNNEI, per germline. This CDR3 reads CASSVRGGSNTEAFF. In DNA form, the CDR3 reads TGTGCCAGCAGTGTTAGGGGGGGTTCGAACACTGAAGCTTTCTTT.

The rearrangement links TRBV5-4 to TRBJ2-5, with 8 bases fitting TRBD2. This CDR3 region has 15 residues. Trimming cost V 4 bases and J 5 bases; bases outside gene matches: 10. The germline gives CDR1 SGHNT, CDR2 YYREEE (reference sequence). The CDR3 DNA reads TGTGCCAGCAGCGCCCGGGGGGGGGCGTGGGAGACCCAGTACTTC. It specifies CASSARGGAWETQYF.

This sequence joins TRBV3-1 (or the pseudogene TRBV3-2) and TRBJ1-1; D gene unclear. The CDR3 is 11 residues long. V was clipped by 3 bases and J by 8 bases, with 7 bases between them. CDR1 and CDR2 from the germline V gene are LGHDT and YNNKEL (reference sequence). The CDR3 DNA sequence: TGTGCCAGCAGCCATGGACTAGAAGCTTTCTTT. Amino acids: CASSHGLEAFF.

The J gene is TRBJ2-7, the V gene TRBV9, with D possibly TRBD1 on 6 matching bases. There are 13 residues in the CDR3. V lost 2 bases and J 3 bases, leaving 9 bases between the germline ends. The germline V gene encodes CDR1 SGDLS and CDR2 YYNGEE. The CDR3 protein is CASSVSGDYEQYF. CDR3 in DNA: TGTGCCAGCAGCGTCTCAGGGGACTACGAGCAGTACTTC.